This T cell receptor beta chain is drawn from a study of T-cell reconstitution after alpha-beta-depleted transplantation in children. Unique molecular identifiers featured in how the TCRbeta library was prepared. TCRdb used MiXCR to reprocess the PCR reads, holding one entry per CDR3 protein. The data show roughly 590,000 distinct CDR3 sequences, with roughly 15% seen just once and approximately 1% held by the top ten. The CDR3 sequence is 12 residues long. Deletions cut 4 bases from V and 6 bases from J, with 10 bases between. Germline loops: CDR1 SGHRS, CDR2 YFSETQ. This chain links TRBV5-1 with TRBJ2-5; D unclear. The TCR was taken from a human donor who donated a stem cell graft to a child with acute myeloid leukemia. This sample comprised PBMCs from the stem cell graft donor, obtained from the stem cell graft. The CDR3 DNA reads TGCGCCAGCAGCCTGGACGGGCAGACCCAGTACTTC. This translates into CASSLDGQTQYF.